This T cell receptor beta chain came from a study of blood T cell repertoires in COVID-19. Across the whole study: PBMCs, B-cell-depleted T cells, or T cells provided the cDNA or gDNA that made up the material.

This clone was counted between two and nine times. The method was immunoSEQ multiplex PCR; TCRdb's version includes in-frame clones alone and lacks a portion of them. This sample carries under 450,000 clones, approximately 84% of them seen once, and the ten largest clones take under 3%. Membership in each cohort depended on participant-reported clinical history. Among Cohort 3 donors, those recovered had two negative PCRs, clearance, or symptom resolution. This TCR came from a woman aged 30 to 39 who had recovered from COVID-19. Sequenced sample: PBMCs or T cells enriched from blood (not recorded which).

The CDR3 coding sequence is TGTGCCAGCAGCCAAGGGACTAGCGGCTACGAGCAGTACTTC. Amino acid sequence: CASSQGTSGYEQYF. The chain is built from TRBV3-1 (or the pseudogene TRBV3-2) and TRBJ2-7; 10 positions match TRBD2. Germline-derived CDR1 and CDR2 are LGHDT and YNNKEL (reference sequence). This CDR3 is built from 14 residues. Germline trimming cut 1 base from V and 3 bases from J; bases unmatched to any gene: 0.